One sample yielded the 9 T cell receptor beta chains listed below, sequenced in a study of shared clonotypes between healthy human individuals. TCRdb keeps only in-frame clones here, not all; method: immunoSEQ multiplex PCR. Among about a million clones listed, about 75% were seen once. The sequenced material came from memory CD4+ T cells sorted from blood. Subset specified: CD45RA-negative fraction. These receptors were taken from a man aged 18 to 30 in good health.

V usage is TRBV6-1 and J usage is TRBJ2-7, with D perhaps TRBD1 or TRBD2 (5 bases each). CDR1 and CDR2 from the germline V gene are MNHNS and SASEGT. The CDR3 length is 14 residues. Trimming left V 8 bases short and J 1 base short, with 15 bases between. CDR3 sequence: CASVSGTDSYEQYF. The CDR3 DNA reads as TGTGCCAGCGTGTCAGGGACCGATTCCTACGAGCAGTACTTC.

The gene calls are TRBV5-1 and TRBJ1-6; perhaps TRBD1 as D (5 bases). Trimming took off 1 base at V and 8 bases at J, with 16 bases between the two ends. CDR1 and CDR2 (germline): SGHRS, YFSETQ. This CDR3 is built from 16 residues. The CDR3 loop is CASSLRGRVLDSPLHF. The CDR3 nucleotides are TGCGCCAGCAGCTTGAGGGGCAGGGTTCTGGATTCACCCCTCCACTTT.

The CDR3 loop is CASSMLAGQSNTEAFF. The CDR3 coding sequence is TGTGCCAGTAGTATGTTGGCCGGACAAAGTAACACTGAAGCTTTCTTT. The gene calls are TRBV19 and TRBJ1-1, with D possibly being TRBD1 (5 bases). Trimming removed 3 bases at V and 2 bases at J, with 16 bases between. Germline lookup yields CDR1 LNHDA and CDR2 SQIVND (reference sequence). CDR3 length: 16 residues.

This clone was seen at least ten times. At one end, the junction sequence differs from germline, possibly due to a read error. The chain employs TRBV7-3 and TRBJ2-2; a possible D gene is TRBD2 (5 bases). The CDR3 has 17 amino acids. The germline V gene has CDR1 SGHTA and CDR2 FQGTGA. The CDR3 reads CASSLTRGSLNTGELFF. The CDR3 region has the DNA TGTGCCAGCAGCCTAACCCGGGGTAGCCTGAACACCGGGGAGCTGTTTTTT. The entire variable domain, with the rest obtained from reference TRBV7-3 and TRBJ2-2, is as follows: GAGVSQTPSNKVTEKGKYVELRCDPISGHTALYWYRQSLGQGPEFLIYFQGTGAADDSGLPNDRFFAVRPEGSVSTLKIQRTERGDSAVYLCASSLTRGSLNTGELFFGEGSRLTVL.

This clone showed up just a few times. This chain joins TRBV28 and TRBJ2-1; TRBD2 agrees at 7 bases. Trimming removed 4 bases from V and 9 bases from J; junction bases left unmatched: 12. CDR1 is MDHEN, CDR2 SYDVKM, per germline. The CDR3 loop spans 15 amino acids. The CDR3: CASSSRSREGREQFF. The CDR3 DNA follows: TGTGCCAGCAGTTCCCGATCGAGGGAGGGCCGTGAGCAGTTCTTC.

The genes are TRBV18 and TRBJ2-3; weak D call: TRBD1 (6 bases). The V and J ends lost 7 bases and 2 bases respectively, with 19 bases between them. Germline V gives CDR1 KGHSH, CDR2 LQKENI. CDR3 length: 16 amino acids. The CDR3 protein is CASCRLPGHVTDTQYF. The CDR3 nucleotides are TGTGCCAGCTGTCGCTTACCGGGACATGTCACAGATACGCAGTATTTT.

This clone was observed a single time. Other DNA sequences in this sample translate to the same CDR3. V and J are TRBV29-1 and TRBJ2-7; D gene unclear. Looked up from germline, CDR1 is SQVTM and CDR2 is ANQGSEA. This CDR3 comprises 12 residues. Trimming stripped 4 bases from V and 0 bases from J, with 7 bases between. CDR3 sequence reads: CSVGTNSYEQYF. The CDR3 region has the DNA TGCAGCGTTGGTACCAACTCCTACGAGCAGTACTTC.

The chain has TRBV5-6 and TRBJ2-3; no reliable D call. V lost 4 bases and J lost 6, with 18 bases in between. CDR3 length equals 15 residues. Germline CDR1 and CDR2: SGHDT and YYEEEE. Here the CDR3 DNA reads TGTGCCAGCAGCAATGATTACCCACCGCCGGATACGCAGTATTTT. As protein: CASSNDYPPPDTQYF.

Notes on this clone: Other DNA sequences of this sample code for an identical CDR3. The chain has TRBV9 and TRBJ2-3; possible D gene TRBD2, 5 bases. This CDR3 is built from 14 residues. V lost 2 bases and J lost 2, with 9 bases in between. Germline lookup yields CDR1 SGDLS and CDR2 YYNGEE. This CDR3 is CASSVRGFTDTQYF. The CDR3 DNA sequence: TGTGCCAGCAGCGTCCGAGGGTTCACAGATACGCAGTATTTT.